This entry lists 10 T cell receptor beta chains sequenced from one sample in a study of technical replicates of blood from a few donors. Profiled with immunoSEQ multiplex PCR; TCRdb holds only in-frame clones, not every one. The table shows about 69,000 clones, with 80% to 90% occurring only once. Sequencing was done on a sample of PBMCs. The receptors were sampled from a human donor in good health. Some clones in this sample may be carry-over from other donors' samples.

The chain is built from TRBV7-2 and TRBJ1-1, with 12 bases that match TRBD1. The junction had 6 bases not matched to a gene; V was cut back by 6 bases and J by 10 bases. The CDR3 covers 13 residues. CDR1 and CDR2 from the germline V gene are SGHTA and FQGNSA. The chain's CDR3 is CASRDRDRGRAFF. The CDR3 nucleotides read TGTGCCAGCAGGGACCGGGACAGGGGGCGAGCTTTCTTT.

This clone has just one count. The genes are TRBV7-3 and TRBJ2-2; 8 bases align to TRBD2. In germline, CDR1 is SGHTA, CDR2 FQGTGA. V shed 4 bases and J 1 base; nucleotides not matched to a gene: 2. The CDR3 length is 15 residues. Here the CDR3 reads CASSSGTRNTGELFF. The CDR3 bases are TGTGCCAGCAGCTCGGGGACTAGGAACACCGGGGAGCTGTTTTTT.

This chain joins TRBV19 and TRBJ2-1, with a weak D call TRBD1 (7 bases). V lost 4 bases and J 2 bases, leaving 15 bases between the germline ends. CDR3 length: 16 amino acids. CDR1 and CDR2 (germline): LNHDA, SQIVND (reference sequence). CDR3 residues: CASSTSGGLPYNEQFF. CDR3 DNA sequence: TGTGCCAGTAGTACCTCAGGGGGGTTACCCTACAATGAGCAGTTCTTC.

The CDR3 coding sequence is TGCAGCGCTAAGGACCCTGCGGGCTATGGCTACACCTTC. Its translation: CSAKDPAGYGYTF. The V call is TRBV29-1, the J call TRBJ1-2; the D is unclear. V lost 7 bases to trimming and J lost 4 bases, with 16 bases between them. The CDR3 is 13 residues long. CDR1 is SQVTM and CDR2 is ANQGSEA in the germline V gene.

The V gene is TRBV2, the J gene TRBJ2-5, with D perhaps TRBD1 (5 bases). The germline V gene has CDR1 SNHLY and CDR2 FYNNEI. The length of the CDR3 is 12 residues. The V end was cut by 10 bases, the J end by 0 bases, with 9 bases between. CDR3 nucleotide sequence: TGTGCCATAACAGGCGACCAAGAGACCCAGTACTTC. Protein sequence: CAITGDQETQYF.

The gene calls are TRBV5-1 and TRBJ2-1; 14 positions match TRBD2. From germline, CDR1 is SGHRS and CDR2 YFSETQ. V dropped 2 bases and J dropped 12; count of bases not matched to a gene: 16. The CDR3 has 18 residues. CDR3 protein: CASSFTLKTSGGALGQFF. CDR3 bases: TGCGCCAGCAGCTTCACCCTAAAGACTAGCGGGGGGGCCCTAGGGCAGTTCTTC.

The chain links TRBV7-9 to TRBJ2-3, with 9 bases aligning to TRBD1. Looked up from germline, CDR1 is SEHNR and CDR2 is FQNEAQ (reference sequence). The V gene end was trimmed by 6 bases and the J gene end by 3 bases; junction bases not matched to a gene: 7. The CDR3 totals 15 residues. This CDR3 reads CASRPGTGRTDTQYF. The CDR3 DNA reads as TGTGCCAGCAGGCCCGGGACAGGGCGGACAGATACGCAGTATTTT.

This chain links TRBV18 with TRBJ1-6, with TRBD1 identical over 8 bases. With 2 bases clipped from V and 2 bases from J, the junction kept 11 bases outside the gene matches. Germline-derived CDR1 and CDR2 are KGHSH and LQKENI. This CDR3 is 19 amino acids long. The chain's CDR3 is CASSPGQGESWAYNSPLHF. In nucleotides, the CDR3 is TGTGCCAGCTCACCAGGACAGGGAGAGTCTTGGGCCTATAATTCACCCCTCCACTTT.

This clone was counted once. The chain employs TRBV5-4 and TRBJ2-1; perhaps TRBD1 as D (6 bases). The CDR3 sequence is 15 residues long. CDR1 and CDR2 from the germline V gene are SGHNT and YYREEE (reference sequence). V shed 4 bases and J shed 1 base, with 12 bases lying between them. The DNA for the CDR3 is TGTGCCAGCAGCCCCCAGGGGCTTTCCTACAATGAGCAGTTCTTC. It codes for CASSPQGLSYNEQFF.

This chain links TRBV2 with TRBJ2-7; the match to TRBD2 covers 16 bases. The CDR3 loop spans 16 amino acids. Germline trimming cut 7 bases from V and 2 bases from J; bases unmatched to any gene: 5. Looked up from germline, CDR1 is SNHLY and CDR2 is FYNNEI. CDR3 coding DNA: TGTGCCAGCATCACCGGGACTAGCGGGAGGGCCTACGAGCAGTACTTC. This translates into CASITGTSGRAYEQYF.